The clone carrying this T cell receptor beta chain has just a few counts. This sample is part of a study of response to subunit inactivated influenza vaccine. Using its own MiXCR run on the RT-PCR reads, TCRdb lists one record per CDR3 protein. In the table there are roughly 520,000 distinct CDR3 sequences, approximately 24% of which are singletons. The CDR3 extends over 16 amino acids. After removal of 4 bases from V and 0 bases from J, the junction contained 8 bases not matched to a gene. The germline CDR1 and CDR2 sequences are SGHDT and YYEEEE. The origin of this receptor is a man over 45 who received an inactivated influenza vaccine. The chain has TRBV5-6 and TRBJ2-7; 9 bases line up with TRBD2. The specimen comprised CD4+ T cells sorted from PBMCs, sampled approximately 5 days after vaccination. The CDR3 region has the DNA TGTGCCAGCAGCCGTTACTTAGCGGGGGACTCCTACGAGCAGTACTTC. Its protein is CASSRYLAGDSYEQYF.